A selection of T cell receptor beta chains follows, all from one sample in a study of cytomegalovirus exposure and HLA in healthy donors. Profiled with immunoSEQ multiplex PCR; TCRdb holds only in-frame clones, not every one. The sample includes under 85,000 clones, approximately 74% of them seen just once. The sample was PBMCs. These receptors originate from a man between 40 and 49 years old in good health and CMV-seropositive. The CDR3 runs from the conserved cysteine through the conserved F or W. D genes are given only for firm matches. For some rows the clone size is stated as once, few or many, or as a class when expanded; others skip it.

abundance	v_gene	d_gene	j_gene	CDR3nt	CDR3aa
NA	TRBV6-5	NA	TRBJ1-1	TGTGCCAGCAGTTTACCAGGGGACACTGAAGCTTTCTTT	CASSLPGDTEAFF
NA	TRBV5-1	NA	TRBJ1-1	TGCGCCAGCAGCTATTACTCGGGTGGGGAAGCTTTCTTT	CASSYYSGGEAFF
NA	TRBV10-3	TRBD1	TRBJ1-1	TGTGCCATCAGTGATAACCCGGGACAGGGAAACACTGAAGCTTTCTTT	CAISDNPGQGNTEAFF
NA	TRBV27	NA	TRBJ2-7	TGTGCCAGCAGTTTAAGCTTCCTATCTTCCTACGAGCAGTACTTC	CASSLSFLSSYEQYF
NA	TRBV5-6	NA	TRBJ1-5	TGTGCCAGCAGCATGGGACAATATAGCAATCAGCCCCAGCATTTT	CASSMGQYSNQPQHF
NA	TRBV7-8	NA	TRBJ1-4	TGTGCCAGCAGCCCCGGGAATGAAAAACTGTTTTTT	CASSPGNEKLFF
NA	TRBV5-6	NA	TRBJ1-1	TGTGCCAGCAGCTTGTTGGGACAGAACACTGAAGCTTTCTTT	CASSLLGQNTEAFF
few	TRBV2	NA	TRBJ1-1	TGTGCCAGCAGCCTCAGGGGCACTGAAGCTTTCTTT	CASSLRGTEAFF
NA	TRBV29-1	NA	TRBJ2-7	TGCAGCGTTGAGTTACAGGGATCTCCCTACGAGCAGTACTTC	CSVELQGSPYEQYF
NA	TRBV6-1	NA	TRBJ1-1	TGTGCCACCGCCTCCAGGGGAGACACTGAAGCTTTCTTT	CATASRGDTEAFF
NA	TRBV7-8	NA	TRBJ2-1	TGTGCCAGCAGCTTAGGAACGGTCTACAATGAGCAGTTCTTC	CASSLGTVYNEQFF
few	TRBV28	NA	TRBJ1-2	TGTGCCAGCAGCTCTAACTATGGCTACACCTTC	CASSSNYGYTF
NA	TRBV6-1	TRBD1	TRBJ2-7	TGTGCCAGCAGTGAAGCCGGGACAGGCTACTACGAGCAGTACTTC	CASSEAGTGYYEQYF
NA	TRBV5-1	TRBD2	TRBJ2-1	TGCGCCAGCAGCTTGTCCCCTCTAGCGGGAGGAAAGAATGAGCAGTTCTTC	CASSLSPLAGGKNEQFF
NA	TRBV7-2	TRBD1	TRBJ1-5	TGTGCCAGCAGCAGACAGGGGGACAATCAGCCCCAGCATTTT	CASSRQGDNQPQHF
NA	TRBV7-6	NA	TRBJ1-6	TGTGCCAGCAGCTTAGGACGGAGGGATTCACCCCTCCACTTT	CASSLGRRDSPLHF
NA	TRBV7-9	TRBD1	TRBJ2-1	TGTGCCAGCAGCTTACAACAGGGGCCCTACAATGAGCAGTTCTTC	CASSLQQGPYNEQFF
NA	TRBV6-1	NA	TRBJ1-1	TGTGCCAGCAGCTCTGGCATTGAAGCTTTCTTT	CASSSGIEAFF
NA	TRBV5-1	TRBD1	TRBJ2-2	TGCGCCAGCAGCCCGCGGACAGGGCTCACCGGGGAGCTGTTTTTT	CASSPRTGLTGELFF
NA	TRBV29-1	TRBD1	TRBJ1-2	TGCAGCGTTGGGGTGACAGGGATCTATGGCTACACCTTC	CSVGVTGIYGYTF
NA	TRBV5-5	TRBD2	TRBJ2-1	TGTGCCAGCAGCCCGGTTCGAGCGGGAGAAGGGTTCAATGAGCAGTTCTTC	CASSPVRAGEGFNEQFF
NA	TRBV18	TRBD1	TRBJ2-1	TGTGCCAGCTCACAAGGACAGGAATACAATGAGCAGTTCTTC	CASSQGQEYNEQFF
few	TRBV4-2	TRBD1	TRBJ2-7	TGTGCCAGCAGCCAAGCCGGGACAGTCTCTTACGAGCAGTACTTC	CASSQAGTVSYEQYF
NA	TRBV6-1	NA	TRBJ1-1	TGTGCCAGCAGTGAAAGATGGGGGGGGACTGAAGCTTTCTTT	CASSERWGGTEAFF
NA	TRBV6-1	TRBD2	TRBJ2-3	TGTGCCAGCAGTGAAACTAGCGGGAGTGCAGATACGCAGTATTTT	CASSETSGSADTQYF
NA	TRBV5-6	NA	TRBJ2-7	TGTGCCAGCAGCTTCAGAGGGAGCTCCTACGAGCAGTACTTC	CASSFRGSSYEQYF
NA	TRBV20-1	NA	TRBJ2-5	TGCAGTGCTAGTAGAAAGACCCAGTACTTC	CSASRKTQYF
NA	TRBV9	NA	TRBJ2-1	TGTGCCAGCAGCACCCTACGGGACACCGGGAACAATGAGCAGTTCTTC	CASSTLRDTGNNEQFF
few	TRBV7-6	TRBD1	TRBJ2-5	TGTGCCAGCAGCTCACACCAGACAGGGGGCGGAGAGACCCAGTACTTC	CASSSHQTGGGETQYF
NA	TRBV7-9	TRBD2	TRBJ2-2	TGTGCCAGCAGCTCGTCAGCGGGAAAGGGCAACACCGGGGAGCTGTTTTTT	CASSSSAGKGNTGELFF
NA	TRBV29-1	NA	TRBJ2-5	TGCAGCGTTGATACCAGCGGTGGTCGGGCCCAGTACTTC	CSVDTSGGRAQYF
NA	TRBV27	TRBD1	TRBJ1-2	TGTGCCAGCAGTTTGACCGGGACAGGGGGCAACTATGGCTACACCTTC	CASSLTGTGGNYGYTF
NA	TRBV4-3	NA	TRBJ2-4	TGCGCCAGCAGCCTGGGCGTAGCCAAAAACATTCAGTACTTC	CASSLGVAKNIQYF
NA	TRBV5-8	TRBD1	TRBJ2-7	TGTGCCAGCAGCTTGGAGGGGACAGGGCCTCACGAGCAGTACTTC	CASSLEGTGPHEQYF
NA	TRBV2	TRBD2	TRBJ2-1	TGTGCCAGCAGGACTAGCGGTCGCCAAATAGATGAGCAGTTCTTC	CASRTSGRQIDEQFF
NA	TRBV11-3	NA	TRBJ1-1	TGTGCCAGCAGCCTAGTATGGGAGGTGAACACTGAAGCTTTCTTT	CASSLVWEVNTEAFF
NA	TRBV4-1	TRBD1	TRBJ1-1	TGCGCCAGCAACGCCCGGACAGGGAATGACACTGAAGCTTTCTTT	CASNARTGNDTEAFF
NA	TRBV7-8	NA	TRBJ2-7	TGTGCCAGCAGCTTGAGAGACAGCAAGGCTGTACGGTACTTC	CASSLRDSKAVRYF
once	TRBV4-1	TRBD1	TRBJ2-1	TGCGCCAGCAGCCCGGGACAGGCGAGCTCCTACAATGAGCAGTTCTTC	CASSPGQASSYNEQFF
NA	TRBV2	NA	TRBJ1-5	TGTGCCAGCAGTCAGGTGACCACAGGGAGCCAGCCCCAGCATTTT	CASSQVTTGSQPQHF
NA	TRBV7-2	NA	TRBJ1-1	TGTGCCAGCAGCTTAATGGCAGGCCGGGGCACTGAAGCTTTCTTT	CASSLMAGRGTEAFF
NA	TRBV9	NA	TRBJ1-4	TGTGCCAGCAGCCCGGGACAAGCAACTAATGAAAAACTGTTTTTT	CASSPGQATNEKLFF
NA	TRBV7-2	NA	TRBJ2-2	TGTGCCAGCAGCTTAGTACAGGGACGGACCGGGGAGCTGTTTTTT	CASSLVQGRTGELFF
once	TRBV30	TRBD2	TRBJ2-1	TGTGCCGGCACTAGCGGGAGCTCCTACAATGAGCAGTTCTTC	CAGTSGSSYNEQFF
few	TRBV7-2	NA	TRBJ1-3	TGTGCCAGCAGCTTGAGACAGGGAAACACCATATATTTT	CASSLRQGNTIYF
NA	TRBV19	NA	TRBJ1-5	TGTGCCAGTAGTATCGACAATTTTAATCAGCCCCAGCATTTT	CASSIDNFNQPQHF
NA	TRBV5-4	NA	TRBJ2-7	TGTGCCAGCAGCACCAGAGCCGGGGAAGAGCAGTACTTC	CASSTRAGEEQYF
NA	TRBV7-9	NA	TRBJ2-7	TGTGCCAGCAGCTTACAGGGGACCCCCTACGAGCAGTACTTC	CASSLQGTPYEQYF
NA	TRBV4-1	TRBD2	TRBJ2-5	TGCGCCAGCAGTCCCAAACTGACTAGCGGCCAAGAGACCCAGTACTTC	CASSPKLTSGQETQYF
NA	TRBV7-2	TRBD2	TRBJ2-7	TGTGCCAGCAGCTTAGTGACTAGCGGGAGTTACGAGCAGTACTTC	CASSLVTSGSYEQYF
NA	TRBV7-9	NA	TRBJ2-7	TGTGCCAGCAGCCTGGACAGACACTACGAGCAGTACTTC	CASSLDRHYEQYF
few	TRBV18	NA	TRBJ2-7	TGTGCCAGCTCACCACCCGCAGGAACCTACGAGCAGTACTTC	CASSPPAGTYEQYF
NA	TRBV2	TRBD2	TRBJ2-1	TGTGCCAGCAGTGTCGACCGACTAGCGCCCTACAATGAGCAGTTCTTC	CASSVDRLAPYNEQFF
NA	TRBV7-6	NA	TRBJ1-2	TGTGCCAGCAGCTTATGGGGGGACGGTGGAGGGGGCTACACCTTC	CASSLWGDGGGGYTF
few	TRBV19	TRBD2	TRBJ2-2	TGTGCCAGTAGTACCGGGACTAGCGGGGTTACCGGGGAGCTGTTTTTT	CASSTGTSGVTGELFF
many	TRBV11-3	TRBD1	TRBJ2-7	TGTGCCAGCAGCTTTGGGACAGGAGATACCCATACCTACGAGCAGTACTTC	CASSFGTGDTHTYEQYF
NA	TRBV2	TRBD2	TRBJ2-1	TGTGCCAGCGGCATAGCGGGGGGACCCTACAATGAGCAGTTCTTC	CASGIAGGPYNEQFF
NA	TRBV19	TRBD1	TRBJ1-1	TGTGCCACCGGGGACAGACCCGGCGAAAATGAAGCTTTCTTT	CATGDRPGENEAFF
NA	TRBV7-6	NA	TRBJ1-5	TGTGCCAGCAGCTCCACTGGCAATCAGCCCCAGCATTTT	CASSSTGNQPQHF
NA	TRBV21-1	NA	TRBJ1-4	TGTGCCAGCAGAGGGACAGGGATAGGAAAACTGTTTTTT	CASRGTGIGKLFF